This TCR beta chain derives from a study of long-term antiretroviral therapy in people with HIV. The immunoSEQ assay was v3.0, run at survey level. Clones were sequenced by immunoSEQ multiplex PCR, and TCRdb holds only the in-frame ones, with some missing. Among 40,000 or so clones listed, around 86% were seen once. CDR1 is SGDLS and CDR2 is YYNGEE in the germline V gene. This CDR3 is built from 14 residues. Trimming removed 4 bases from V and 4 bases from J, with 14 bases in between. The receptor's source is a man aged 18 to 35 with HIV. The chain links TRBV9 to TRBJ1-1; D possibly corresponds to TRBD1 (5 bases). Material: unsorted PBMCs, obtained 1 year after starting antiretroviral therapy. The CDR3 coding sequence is TGTGCCAGCAGCCCAGACCCTGGGGGCACTGAAGCTTTCTTT. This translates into CASSPDPGGTEAFF.